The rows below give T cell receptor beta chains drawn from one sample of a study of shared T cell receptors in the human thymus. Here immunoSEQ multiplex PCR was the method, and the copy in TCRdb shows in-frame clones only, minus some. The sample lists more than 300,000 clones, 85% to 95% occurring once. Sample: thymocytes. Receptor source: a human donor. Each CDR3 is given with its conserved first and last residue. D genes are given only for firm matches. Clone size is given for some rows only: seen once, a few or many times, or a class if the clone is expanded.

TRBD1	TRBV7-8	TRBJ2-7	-	TGTGCCAGCAGCTCGGCCCGGGACAGGGTTGTCTACGAGCAGTACTTC	CASSSARDRVVYEQYF
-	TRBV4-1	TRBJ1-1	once	TGCGCCAGCAGCCAATCTGGGTTAAGGTACAGGACTGAAGCTTTCTTT	CASSQSGLRYRTEAFF
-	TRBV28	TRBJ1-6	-	TGTGCCAGCAGTTTGGGCAGGCGTGGATCACCCCTCCACTTT	CASSLGRRGSPLHF
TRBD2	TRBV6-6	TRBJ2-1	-	TGTGCCAACATGACTGTAGCGGGAGGCGATGAGCAGTTCTTC	CANMTVAGGDEQFF
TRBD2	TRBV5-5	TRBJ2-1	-	TGTGCCAGCAGCTTACTCGGGAGGGCAAACAATGAGCAGTTCTTC	CASSLLGRANNEQFF
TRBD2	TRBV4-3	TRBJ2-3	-	TGCGCCAGCAGCCAAGATACGACTAGCGGGGTCTCAGATACGCAGTATTTT	CASSQDTTSGVSDTQYF
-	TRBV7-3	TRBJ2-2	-	TGTGCCAGCAGCAGAACCGGGGGCGCGAACACCGGGGAGCTGTTTTTT	CASSRTGGANTGELFF
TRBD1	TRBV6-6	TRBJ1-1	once	TGTGCCAGCAGTTACTTGGGACAGCCGGTAGACACTGAAGCTTTCTTT	CASSYLGQPVDTEAFF
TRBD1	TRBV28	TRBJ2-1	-	TGTGCCAGCAGCCAGGGGACAGGGTTCAATGAGCAGTTCTTC	CASSQGTGFNEQFF
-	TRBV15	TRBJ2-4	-	TGTGCCACCAGCAGAGGGCGGGTTTGGGGTCGAAGCAATTGGGCCAAAAACATTCAGTACTTC	CATSRGRVWGRSNWAKNIQYF
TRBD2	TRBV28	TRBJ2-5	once	TGTGCCAGCAGGCCTCGACTAGCGGGAGCCCAAGAGACCCAGTACTTC	CASRPRLAGAQETQYF
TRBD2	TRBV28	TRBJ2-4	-	TGTGCCAGCAGTTTACCGGCGGGGGGGCGGAGACTAGCCAAAAACATTCAGTACTTC	CASSLPAGGRRLAKNIQYF
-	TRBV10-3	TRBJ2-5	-	TGTGCCATCAGTGAGTTCGACGGACGCCAAGAGACCCAGTACTTC	CAISEFDGRQETQYF
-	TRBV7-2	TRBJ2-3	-	TGTGCCAGCAGCTCCGACCTTGATACGCAGTATTTT	CASSSDLDTQYF
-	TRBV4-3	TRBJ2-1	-	TGCGCCAGCAGCCCATTAGCGGCCCCGAGCTCCTACAATGAGCAGTTCTTC	CASSPLAAPSSYNEQFF
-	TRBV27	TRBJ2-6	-	TGTGCCAGCAACCCCCGGGGACGCTCTGGGGCCAACGTCCTGACTTTC	CASNPRGRSGANVLTF
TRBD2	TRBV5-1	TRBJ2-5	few	TGCGCCAGCAGCTTGGCGGGAGGCCGTCAAGAGACCCAGTACTTC	CASSLAGGRQETQYF
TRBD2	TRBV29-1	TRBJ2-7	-	TGCAGCGTTGAATGGCTTAGCGGGACAACCTACGAGCAGTACTTC	CSVEWLSGTTYEQYF
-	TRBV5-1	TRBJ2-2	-	TGCGCCAGCAGGCCTGGGACCGCGGGGACCGGGGAGCTGTTTTTT	CASRPGTAGTGELFF
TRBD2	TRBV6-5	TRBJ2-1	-	TGTGCCAGCAGGACTACTAGCGGCTCCTACAATGAGCAGTTCTTC	CASRTTSGSYNEQFF
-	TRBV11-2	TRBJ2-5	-	TGTGCCAGCAGCTTAGATGAGGGGGTACAAGAGACCCAGTACTTC	CASSLDEGVQETQYF
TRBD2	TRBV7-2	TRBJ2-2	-	TGTGCCAGCAGCTTAGAACGACTAGCTCCCACCACCGGGGAGCTGTTTTTT	CASSLERLAPTTGELFF
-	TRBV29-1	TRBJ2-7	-	TGCAGCGTTGAAGATCGAGCGAACGAGCAGTACTTC	CSVEDRANEQYF
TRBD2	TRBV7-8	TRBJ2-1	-	TGTGCCAGCAGGGACCTATTTGAGTCTAGCGGGAGTAGGGATGAGCAGTTCTTC	CASRDLFESSGSRDEQFF
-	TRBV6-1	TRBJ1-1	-	TGTGCCAGCAGTGAGTGGACACATTGGGTGAACACTGAAGCTTTCTTT	CASSEWTHWVNTEAFF
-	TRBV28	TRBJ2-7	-	TGTGCCAGCAGCGCCGGAGGGACCTACGAGCAGTACTTC	CASSAGGTYEQYF
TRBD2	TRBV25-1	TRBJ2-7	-	TGTGCCAGCAGTGAATCGGGCGGGAGCCCTTACGAGCAGTACTTC	CASSESGGSPYEQYF